The present entry profiles one T cell receptor beta chain with its context. Its antigen is not known. As every portion of the isolated RNA was reverse transcribed, the sequencing read expressed TCRB transcripts. The repertoire was sequenced with immunoSEQ multiplex PCR; TCRdb's copy has only in-frame clones and lacks some. This table has some 26,000 clones, around 65% appearing once. This record belongs to a study of beta chain features in type 1 diabetes. Study-wide points: Among all four CD4+ subsets, Type 1 diabetes patients had TCRB CDR3s that were moderately but significantly shorter. When cDNA is sequenced, cells with high TCR expression could be over-represented. Within the patient group, naive, central memory and Treg TCRB repertoires appeared more similar to each other than within healthy donors.

Trimming removed 6 bases from V and 1 base from J, with 20 bases in between. The length of the CDR3 is 17 residues. The germline CDR1 and CDR2 sequences are LGHNA and YSLEER. Sequencing was carried out using stem cell memory CD4+ T cells from blood. The source is a middle-aged woman with type 1 diabetes. This chain links TRBV4-3 with TRBJ2-3; D may be TRBD1 (5 bases). The CDR3 DNA sequence: TGCGCCAGCAGGGAAGTTGCCGGTGTAGGGGGCACAGATACGCAGTATTTT. This encodes CASREVAGVGGTDTQYF.